This entry is about one T cell receptor beta chain. In the authors' methods: Amplification of reference gene primers provided the estimated nucleated cell counts. TCRdb keeps only in-frame clones here, not all; method: immunoSEQ multiplex PCR. V and J calls and clone size come straight from that table; D and trimming were deduced from the DNA. The data hold about 110,000 clones, with around 80% observed a single time. Germline V gene sequence: CDR1 MNHEY, CDR2 SMNVEV (reference sequence). Trimming stripped 2 bases from V and 12 bases from J, with 17 bases between. The CDR3 runs to 14 residues. The data stem from a study of blood T cell repertoires in COVID-19. Across the whole study: Sites across the United States, Italy and Spain contributed samples from acute and convalescent COVID-19. Nucleic acid was either cDNA or gDNA, and it came from T cells, B-cell-depleted T cells, or PBMCs.

Material for sequencing was peripheral blood. This chain connects TRBV27 to TRBJ2-1; tentative D call: TRBD2 (5 bases). The TCR was taken from an elderly man with COVID-19, enrolled during active disease. CDR3 sequence: CASSLQNPDSSQFF. The CDR3 coding sequence is TGTGCCAGCAGTTTACAAAACCCGGACTCGTCGCAGTTCTTC.